The rows below give T cell receptor beta chains drawn from one sample of a study of shared clonotypes between healthy human individuals. Repertoires were generated with immunoSEQ multiplex PCR, while TCRdb's copy carries only in-frame clones and drops some. This table has 550,000 to 700,000 clones, roughly 72% appearing once. Material: memory CD4+ T cells sorted from blood. The receptor set was obtained from a young woman in good health. Both conserved end residues are part of each CDR3. The D gene is left open where the match is weak. A clone size is listed for some rows: how often the clone was seen (once, few, many), or a class if it is expanded.

v_gene	j_gene	d_gene	abundance	CDR3nt	CDR3aa
TRBV9	TRBJ2-1	TRBD2	-	TGTGCCAGCAGCGTTGGGCTAGCGGGAGGAACCACACTGAGCTCCTACAATGAGCAGTTCTTC	CASSVGLAGGTTLSSYNEQFF
TRBV15	TRBJ2-5	-	few	TGTGCCACCAGCAGAGCTACCGGGTACCAAGAGACCCAGTACTTC	CATSRATGYQETQYF
TRBV4-1	TRBJ2-7	TRBD2	-	TGCGCCAGCAGCCAGGCCTTCGGGGGGTTAGGGGCCGCTTACGAGCAGTACTTC	CASSQAFGGLGAAYEQYF
TRBV15	TRBJ1-1	-	-	TGTGCCACCAAGATGAACACTGAAGCTTTCTTT	CATKMNTEAFF
TRBV28	TRBJ2-7	TRBD2	-	TGTGCCAGCAGTCCTCCCCGGGGAGCGGGAGTTTCCCTCTACGAGCAGTACTTC	CASSPPRGAGVSLYEQYF
TRBV5-1	TRBJ2-5	-	-	TGCGCCAGCAGCTTGGCCCAGGAGACCCAGTACTTC	CASSLAQETQYF
TRBV5-6	TRBJ1-1	-	-	TGTGCCAGCAGCTCGTCAAGCCGTTTCTTT	CASSSSSRFF
TRBV4-1	TRBJ2-1	TRBD1	-	TGCGCCAGCAGCCCAGACAGGGGTCCACCCTACAATGAGCAGTTCTTC	CASSPDRGPPYNEQFF
TRBV5-1	TRBJ1-1	TRBD1	-	TGCGCCAGCAGCGGGGACAGGTTCAACACTGAAGCTTTCTTT	CASSGDRFNTEAFF
TRBV7-2	TRBJ2-1	TRBD2	-	TGTGCCAGCAGCCACGGGACTAGCGGGGCCAATGAGCAGTTCTTC	CASSHGTSGANEQFF
TRBV28	TRBJ2-7	-	-	TGTGCCAGCAGTCGCCGACAGCGGAGCTCCTACGAGCAGTACTTC	CASSRRQRSSYEQYF
TRBV5-4	TRBJ2-3	-	-	TGTGCCAGCAGCTCCAGGACATTTAGCACAGATACGCAGTATTTT	CASSSRTFSTDTQYF
TRBV27	TRBJ1-6	-	-	TGTGCCAGCAGTTTAGAGCCCATTCAATCACCCCTCCACTTT	CASSLEPIQSPLHF
TRBV5-1	TRBJ2-1	TRBD2	-	TGCGCCAGCAGCTCGCAAAAACTAGCGGCCAATGAGCAGTTCTTC	CASSSQKLAANEQFF